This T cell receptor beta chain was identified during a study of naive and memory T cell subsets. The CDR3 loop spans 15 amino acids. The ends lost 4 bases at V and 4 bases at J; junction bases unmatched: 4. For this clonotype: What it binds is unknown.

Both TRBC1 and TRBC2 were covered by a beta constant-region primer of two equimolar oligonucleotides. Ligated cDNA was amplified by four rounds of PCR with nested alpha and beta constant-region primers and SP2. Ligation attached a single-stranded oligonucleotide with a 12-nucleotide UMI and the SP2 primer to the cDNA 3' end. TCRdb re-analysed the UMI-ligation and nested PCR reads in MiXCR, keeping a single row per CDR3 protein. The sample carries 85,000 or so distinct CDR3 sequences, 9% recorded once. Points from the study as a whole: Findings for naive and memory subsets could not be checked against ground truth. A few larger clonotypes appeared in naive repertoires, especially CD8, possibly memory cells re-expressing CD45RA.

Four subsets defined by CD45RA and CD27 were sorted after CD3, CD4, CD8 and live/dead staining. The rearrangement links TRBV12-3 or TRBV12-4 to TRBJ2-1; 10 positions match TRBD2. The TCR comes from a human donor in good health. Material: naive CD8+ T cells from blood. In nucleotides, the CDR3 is TGTGCCAGCAGTTCCTCTAGCGGGGGTTACAATGAGCAGTTCTTC. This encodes CASSSSSGGYNEQFF.